This TCR beta chain was captured by sequencing in a study of CXCR3-negative and CXCR3-positive naive CD8 T cells. Study overall: Per library, roughly 1.4 +/- 0.3 million reads; about 135 million TRB reads overall.

The libraries of TRB cDNA were prepared using 5' RACE with UMI labels. TCRdb reprocessed the 5' RACE reads and reports one entry per CDR3 protein, with no DNA. The table counts more than 45,000 distinct CDR3 sequences; 15% lies in the top ten. A remark on this clonotype: Its antigen is still unknown.

General observations from the study: Whereas memory cells differed, naive CXCR3-negative and CXCR3-positive cells shared similar TRBV-TRBJ usage.

CDR3 size: 14 residues. CDR1 and CDR2 (germline): SGHRS, YFSETQ. Material: memory CD8+ T cells from blood. J is TRBJ1-5 and V is TRBV5-1; TCRdb gives TRBD1 as the D gene, but with no DNA this cannot be confirmed. This TCR derives from a human donor in good health. Some clones in this sample may be carry-over from other donors' samples. Here the CDR3 reads CASSSGQGGQPQHF.